This T cell receptor (beta chain) is from a study of blood T cells in healthy people across ages. Study-wide points: It was held that the diversity estimates obtained from one million T cells were underestimates.

Turning to this clonotype: The antigen is undetermined. Given a much more abundant clone one base away, this may be a read error.

Peripheral blood from each donor was collected in a volume of about 9.9 milliliters. The use of a sample-barcoded 5' primer and a J-beta primer mix characterized a second PCR of roughly 6 to 11 cycles. TCRdb processed the 5' RACE reads anew with MiXCR; each CDR3 protein has one entry. The data hold about 720,000 distinct CDR3 sequences, with about a fifth observed a single time. CDR1 and CDR2 from the germline V gene are SGHVS and FNYEAQ. The CDR3 is 14 amino acids. V dropped 3 bases and J dropped 4; count of bases not matched to a gene: 4. The sample consisted of blood. V is TRBV7-6 and J is TRBJ1-1, with 8 bases that match TRBD1. The receptor's source is a man between 65 and 80 years old in good health. The CDR3 coding sequence is TGTGCCAGCAGCTTTAACAGGGGGAGCACTGAAGCTTTCTTT. It translates to CASSFNRGSTEAFF.